This entry concerns a single TCR beta chain. How the authors handled the data: Quantification of nucleated cells was approximated via reference gene primer amplification. Sequencing was performed with immunoSEQ multiplex PCR; in TCRdb, only in-frame clones are kept and a portion is missing. The V and J calls and clone size are taken from that table; D and trimming were inferred from the DNA. The profile shows about 140,000 clones, around 90% of them singletons. This specimen comes from a study of blood T cell repertoires in COVID-19. Study overall: Sources were T cells, B-cell-depleted T cells, or PBMCs; the material itself was cDNA or gDNA.

V gave up 2 bases and J gave up 7 bases; unmatched junction bases: 8. CDR3 length: 16 residues. In germline, CDR1 is LGHDT, CDR2 YNNKEL (reference sequence). The specimen sequenced was peripheral blood. The source is a man between 65 and 85 years old with acute or convalescent COVID-19. V and J are TRBV3-1 (or the pseudogene TRBV3-2) and TRBJ2-7; 13 positions match TRBD2. The CDR3 protein is CASSQLGLAGEREQYF. CDR3 bases: TGTGCCAGCAGCCAACTAGGACTAGCGGGAGAAAGAGAGCAGTACTTC.